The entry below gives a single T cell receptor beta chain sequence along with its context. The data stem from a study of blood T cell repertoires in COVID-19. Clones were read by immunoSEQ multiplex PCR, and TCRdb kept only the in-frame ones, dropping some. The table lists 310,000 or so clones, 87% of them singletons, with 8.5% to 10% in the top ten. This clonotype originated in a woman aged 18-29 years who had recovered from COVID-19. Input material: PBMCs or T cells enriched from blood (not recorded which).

Written as DNA, the CDR3 is TGCGCCAGCAGCTTGAGTGGGGGGGCCCCATACGAGCAGTACTTC. It is translated as CASSLSGGAPYEQYF. The J gene is TRBJ2-7, the V gene TRBV5-1; possibly TRBD2 for D (7 bases). V dropped 1 base and J dropped 4 bases, with 15 bases sitting between them. CDR3 length: 15 amino acids. From germline, CDR1 is SGHRS and CDR2 YFSETQ.